Listed below are T cell receptor beta chains from one sample, sequenced in a study of blood T cell repertoires in COVID-19. Repertoires were generated with immunoSEQ multiplex PCR, while TCRdb's copy carries only in-frame clones and drops some. The table lists tens of thousands of clones, 91% of them singletons. Sample: peripheral blood. These receptors came from a woman aged 80 or older with acute or convalescent COVID-19. Each CDR3 is given with its conserved first and last residue. Not every row has a clone size; where given, it reads once, few, many or a size class.

>once|TRBV14
CASSPRGRGNTIYF
>-|TRBV2
CASSFIQGYYGYTF
>-|TRBV30
CAWSNWAGGTEAFF
>-|TRBV5-1
CASSERQVGGDYGYTF
>-|TRBV2
CASSGTGANEQYF
>-|TRBV7-9
CASSSMTGGAGNQPQHF
>-|TRBV2
CASRPTGIRTDTQYF
>-|TRBV7-9
CASTPGAALQGTQYF
>-|TRBV18
CASSPLPSNSGDTDTQYF
>-|TRBV27
CASSSRTGGATEAFF
>once|TRBV2
CASRPAGVEQFF
>-|TRBV6-5
CASSYGTENYGYTF
>-|TRBV7-2
CASTSGTGAFVVGYTF
>-|TRBV18
CASSPGLSGQSEAFF
>-|TRBV18
CASSPSGVREGYTF
>-|TRBV10-2
CASGTGDYEQYF
>-|TRBV5-4
CASSSPNTEAFF
>-|TRBV7-2
CASGRGGQLYEQYF
>-|TRBV5-5
CASSSDSFSYEQYF
>-|TRBV7-9
CASSLDPGADTQYF
>-|TRBV7-2
CASSKRQGETSSYEQYF
>-|TRBV6-5
CASRWDSETGELFF
>once|TRBV7-2
CASSLGRGSYNEQFF
>-|TRBV6-6
CASSRQGANTGELFF
>-|TRBV7-9
CASGSTGAYEQYF
>-|TRBV18
CASSPRGLAGGNEQFF
>-|TRBV6-6
CASHKGGMNTEAFF
>-|TRBV6-5
CASSQDSQGQPQHF
>-|TRBV9
CASSPLGSGVDEQFF
>-|TRBV6-2/TRBV6-3
CASSSTGHKETQYF
>-|TRBV5-1
CASSLSTGNYGYTF
>-|TRBV30
CAWTTGGLHQPQHF
>-|TRBV11-2
CASSLRHTNTEAFF
>-|TRBV3-1/TRBV3-2
CASSSSSGGSTDTQYF
>-|TRBV4-2
CASSQDVRRQETQYF
>once|TRBV27
CASSPGGNNSPLHF
>-|TRBV6-5
CASRRQGVTEAFF